This T cell receptor beta chain comes out of a study of blood T cell repertoires in COVID-19 (TCRdb year 2020). Some background on the complete study: The collaborator samples originated in the United States, Italy and Spain and spanned the acute and convalescent phases of COVID-19. The material from the prospective study consisted of cDNA or gDNA derived from T cells, B-cell-depleted T cells, or PBMCs. Subjects who had been exposed to COVID-19, were actively infected with it, or had recovered from it provided the deeply sampled blood TCRbeta repertoires that made up the dataset. A freely available public database, intended as a resource for researchers studying the immune response to SARS-CoV-2, is where the repertoires were released. Samples were obtained from the ongoing ImmuneRACE study (first 160 participants) and from about 1,300 subjects provided by 6 global collaborators. The sample metadata nearly always contained a de-identified subject ID, COVID-19 status, age in years and sex. Where HLA class I and class II types were available, the types were taken from metadata supplied by the sample provider, not from assay-based typing. What the authors observed across the whole study: The quantity of clinical and demographic metadata differed by source and by participant and was supplied without curation.

Details on this clone: There is no known antigen for this receptor. The sample holds no much larger clone one base away, and base qualities are not on file.

TCRbeta CDR3 regions were amplified from genomic DNA by means of the immunoSEQ Assay, a bias-controlled multiplex PCR. Turning to the authors' computational methods: Nucleated cell counts per sample were estimated from amplification of reference gene primers within the assay. Sequence reads were collapsed and filtered to measure the absolute abundance of every unique TCRbeta CDR3 rearrangement. For each sample, productive Simpson clonality was calculated as the square root of Simpson's diversity index across productive rearrangements. TCRdb provides this immuneACCESS table in a form limited to in-frame rearrangements. Some clones are lacking; in checked studies, under half of them reflect an unresolved V gene, and why the rest are absent is not known. V, J and clone size are taken as reported in that table, and D and trimming were inferred from the DNA itself. For this sample there are 25,000 to 35,000 clones; 90% appear just once. The top ten clonotypes cover about 1.6% of the sample.

Each collaborating institution followed its own protocols to collect whole blood in K2EDTA tubes. Collaborator samples were shipped for TCRbeta analysis as frozen whole blood, isolated PBMCs, or DNA extracted from either sample type. Including cysteine and phenylalanine, the CDR3 has 14 amino acids. Of all the DNA, just the CDR3 is kept, 42 bases in frame from base 1. After removal of 6 bases from V and 7 bases from J, the junction retains 8 bases not matched to a gene. According to the germline V gene (reference sequence), CDR1 reads SGHKS and CDR2 reads YYEKEE. The sample taken for sequencing was peripheral blood. The chain is made from TRBV5-5 and TRBJ2-2, with 8 bases matching TRBD1. The receptor was derived from a man aged 55 to 70 with active COVID-19. The CDR3: CASTNPGGLGELFF. The nucleotides read TGTGCCAGCACAAACCCAGGGGGCCTCGGGGAGCTGTTTTTT.